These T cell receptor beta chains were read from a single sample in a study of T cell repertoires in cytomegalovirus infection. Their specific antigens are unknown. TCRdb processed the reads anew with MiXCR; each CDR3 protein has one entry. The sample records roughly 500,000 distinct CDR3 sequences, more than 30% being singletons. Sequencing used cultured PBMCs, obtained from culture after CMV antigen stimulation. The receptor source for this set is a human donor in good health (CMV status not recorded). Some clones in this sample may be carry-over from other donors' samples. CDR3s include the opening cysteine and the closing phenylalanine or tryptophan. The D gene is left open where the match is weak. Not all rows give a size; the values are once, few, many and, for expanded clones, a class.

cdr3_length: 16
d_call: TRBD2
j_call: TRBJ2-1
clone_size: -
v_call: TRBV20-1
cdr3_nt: TGCAGTGCCCAACACCCTCGTAGCGGGATTTCTAATGAGCAGTTCTTC
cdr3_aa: CSAQHPRSGISNEQFF

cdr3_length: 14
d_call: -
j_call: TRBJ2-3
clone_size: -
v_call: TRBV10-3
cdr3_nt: TGTGCCATCAACGGTGGGTTAGGGAGTGATACGCAGTATTTT
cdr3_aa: CAINGGLGSDTQYF

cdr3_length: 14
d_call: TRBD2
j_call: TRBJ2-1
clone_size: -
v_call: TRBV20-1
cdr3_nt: TGCAGTGCGCAGCTAGCGGGAGTTTCGAATGAGCAGTTCTTC
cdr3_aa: CSAQLAGVSNEQFF

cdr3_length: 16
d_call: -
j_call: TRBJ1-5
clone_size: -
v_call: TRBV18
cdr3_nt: TGTGCCAGCTCCGATCGGGACACACTCTCCAATCAGCCCCAGCATTTT
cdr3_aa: CASSDRDTLSNQPQHF

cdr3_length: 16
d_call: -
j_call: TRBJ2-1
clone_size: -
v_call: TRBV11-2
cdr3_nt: TGTGCCAGCAGCCCCCCCGGCAGGTCCTTATACAATGAGCAGTTCTTC
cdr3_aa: CASSPPGRSLYNEQFF

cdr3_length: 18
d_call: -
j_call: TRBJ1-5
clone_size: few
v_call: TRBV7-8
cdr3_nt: TGTGCCAGCAGCTTAACTATAGCGAGCAGTTATAGCAATCAGCCCCAGCATTTT
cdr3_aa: CASSLTIASSYSNQPQHF

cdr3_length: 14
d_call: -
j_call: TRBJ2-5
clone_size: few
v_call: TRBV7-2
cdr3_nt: TGTGCCAGCAGCTTAGCGTCCCTACAAGAGACCCAGTACTTC
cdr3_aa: CASSLASLQETQYF

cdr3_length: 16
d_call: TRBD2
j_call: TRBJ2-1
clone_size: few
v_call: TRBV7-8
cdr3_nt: TGTGCCAGCAGCTTAGGATCTAGCGGGAGTGTGGGTGAGCAGTTCTTC
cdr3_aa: CASSLGSSGSVGEQFF

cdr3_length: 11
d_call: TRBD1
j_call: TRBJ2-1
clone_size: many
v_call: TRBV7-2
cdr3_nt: TGTGCCAGCAGCCAGACAGGGGGACAGTTCTTC
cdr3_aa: CASSQTGGQFF

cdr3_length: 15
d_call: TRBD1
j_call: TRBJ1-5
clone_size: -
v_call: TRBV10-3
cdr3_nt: TGTGCCATCAGTGGGACAGGAACTAGCAATCAGCCCCAGCATTTT
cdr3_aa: CAISGTGTSNQPQHF

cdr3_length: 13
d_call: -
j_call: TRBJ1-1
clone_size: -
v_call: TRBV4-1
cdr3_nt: TGCGCCAGCAGCCAATGGGGCATGAAGGAGGCTTTCTTT
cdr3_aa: CASSQWGMKEAFF

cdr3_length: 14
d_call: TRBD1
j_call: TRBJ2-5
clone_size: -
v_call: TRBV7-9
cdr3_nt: TGTGCCAGCAGCCCACAGGGGGTCAGGGAGACCCAGTACTTC
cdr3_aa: CASSPQGVRETQYF

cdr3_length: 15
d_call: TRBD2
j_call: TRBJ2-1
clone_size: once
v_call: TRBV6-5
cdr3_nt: TGTGCCAGCAGTCCCTTTGCTAGCGGGTACAATGAGCAGTTCTTC
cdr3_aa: CASSPFASGYNEQFF

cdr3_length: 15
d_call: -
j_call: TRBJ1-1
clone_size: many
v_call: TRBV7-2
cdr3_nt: TGTGCCAGCAGCTTAGTGGTAGGGCTGAACACTGAAGCTTTCTTT
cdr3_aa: CASSLVVGLNTEAFF

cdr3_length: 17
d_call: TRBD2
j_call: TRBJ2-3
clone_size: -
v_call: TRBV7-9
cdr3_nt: TGTGCCAGCAGCTCCCAACTAGCGGGCTCTAGCACAGATACGCAGTATTTT
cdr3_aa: CASSSQLAGSSTDTQYF

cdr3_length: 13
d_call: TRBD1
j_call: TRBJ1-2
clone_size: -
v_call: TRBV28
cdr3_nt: TGTGCCAGCAGTTTGGGGACAGCTTATGGCTACACCTTC
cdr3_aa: CASSLGTAYGYTF

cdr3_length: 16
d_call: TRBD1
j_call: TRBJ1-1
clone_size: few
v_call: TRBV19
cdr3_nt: TGTGCCAGTAGTATCGTAGCAGGGGGCACGGGAACTGAAGCTTTCTTT
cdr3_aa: CASSIVAGGTGTEAFF

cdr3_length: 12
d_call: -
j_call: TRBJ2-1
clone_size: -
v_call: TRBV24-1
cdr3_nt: TGTGCCACCAGTGACAGGCTTAATGAGCAGTTCTTC
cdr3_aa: CATSDRLNEQFF

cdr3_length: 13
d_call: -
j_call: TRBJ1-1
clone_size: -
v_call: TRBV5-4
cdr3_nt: TGTGCCAGCAGCTCCTGGACGAACACTGAAGCTTTCTTT
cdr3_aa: CASSSWTNTEAFF